The source of this T cell receptor (beta chain) is a study of T-cell memory formation after mild COVID-19. Overall study findings and caveats: Whether second-wave clones peaking at day 37 were SARS-CoV-2 specific went unconfirmed. Clones shrinking from day 15 to 85 showed even CD4/CD8 mixes; later expanders tilted CD4+. Contracting clones localized mainly to CM and EM when CD4+ and mainly to EMRA when CD8+.

TCR alpha and TCR beta cDNA libraries carrying sample barcodes and UMIs came from 5'RACE with constant-segment primers. Each CDR3 protein is one row after TCRdb ran MiXCR on the 5' RACE reads. The sample shows under 250,000 distinct CDR3 sequences, around 25% of them seen only once. This clonotype was counted only a few times. Antigen unknown. The CDR3 totals 16 residues. Germline V lookup: CDR1 LGHNA, CDR2 YNFKEQ. Trimming removed 0 bases from V and 5 bases from J, with 16 bases in between. The clonotype was recovered from an adult woman who had mild COVID-19 (a few samples of this study predate the infection). Cell type and time point are not known. The chain is built from TRBV4-2 and TRBJ2-5; tentative D call: TRBD2 (6 bases). Source material: PBMCs or a T cell subset sorted from them (not recorded which). The CDR3 spells CASSQDLGGGAETQYF. In nucleotides, the CDR3 is TGTGCCAGCAGCCAAGATCTCGGAGGCGGGGCCGAGACCCAGTACTTC.